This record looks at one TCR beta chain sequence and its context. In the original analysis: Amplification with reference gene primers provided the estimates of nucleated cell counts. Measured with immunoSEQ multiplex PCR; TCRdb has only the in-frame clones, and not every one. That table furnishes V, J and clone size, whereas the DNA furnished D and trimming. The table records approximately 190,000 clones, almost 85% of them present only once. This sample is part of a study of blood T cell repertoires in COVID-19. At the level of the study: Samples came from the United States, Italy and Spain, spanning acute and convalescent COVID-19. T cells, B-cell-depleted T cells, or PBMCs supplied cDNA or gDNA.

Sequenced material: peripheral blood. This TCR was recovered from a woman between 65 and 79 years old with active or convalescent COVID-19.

The CDR3 here is CASSLSLAGYNEQFF. CDR3 coding DNA: TGCGCCAGCAGCCTTTCCCTAGCGGGGTACAATGAGCAGTTCTTC. The genes are TRBV4-1 and TRBJ2-1; 9 positions agree with TRBD2. The CDR3 loop spans 15 amino acids. The V segment lost 4 bases and the J segment 4 bases; nucleotides outside the gene matches: 5. Germline CDR1 and CDR2: MGHRA and YSYEKL.